The rows below give T cell receptor beta chains drawn from one sample of a study of vaccination and CD4 T cells after COVID-19. TCRdb independently ran MiXCR on the PCR reads; one entry per CDR3 protein. The repertoire holds a few thousand distinct CDR3 sequences, roughly 19% seen once, with more than 12% in the top ten. These TCRs' antigens remain unknown. The sample consisted of CD4+ T cells from blood, cultured in vitro. The receptor set was obtained from a human donor who had recovered from COVID-19. Each CDR3 is given with its conserved first and last residue. Fields, in order: V gene, CDR3 protein.

TRBV21-1 CASSSPSGYTF
TRBV7-2 CASSFSFEKLFF
TRBV20-1 CSAQPTGTANQPQHF
TRBV20-1 CSARAQLAGGPDTQYF
TRBV20-1 CSARPRGVGGTGELFF
TRBV6-4 CASSQGSNQPQHF
TRBV4-1 CASSQDRSGGVETQYF
TRBV9 CASSINTLDRERETQYF
TRBV15 CATSRDYRDGTGELFF
TRBV20-1 CSARVSLGRLAGSYEQYF
TRBV25-1 CASRGFTEAFF
TRBV20-1 CSASLAGYQETQYF
TRBV9 CASSVTSGGEVTQYF
TRBV20-1 CSSSQGIEAFF
TRBV20-1 CSARTGASQETQYF
TRBV6-5 CASSFRALSYNEQFF
TRBV14 CASSGRGTEAFF
TRBV5-4 CASSLAYQGNYGYTF
TRBV3-1 CASSYGGGGSPLHF
TRBV19 CASSLARGESPLHF
TRBV2 CASREDRGSNQPQHF
TRBV9 CASSVTSGGASTDTQYF
TRBV9 CASSVGGLPAGNEQFF
TRBV6-1 CASTIVGDAYNEQFF
TRBV7-2 CASSLGQVAPYGYTF
TRBV28 CASGEGNTIYF
TRBV7-9 CASSFNSNQPQHF
TRBV24-1 CAPRWSAGETQYF
TRBV7-2 CASRRTPGGSNTIYF
TRBV6-1 CASVGGGGRTEAFF
TRBV3-1 CASSQGSGELFF
TRBV2 CASSLRGGFYGYTF
TRBV6-2/TRBV6-3 CASGRGSRTDTQYF
TRBV7-7 CASSSNPAHPTQYF
TRBV30 CARSGGASTEAFF
TRBV2 CASRGRVYNEQFF
TRBV12-3/TRBV12-4 CASSSSSTGGTEAFF
TRBV30 CAWSAGQGYYEQYF
TRBV30 CAWKGYYTGELFF
TRBV27 CASSLFVNRGNSPLHF
TRBV7-9 CASSSPGAQFYNEQFF
TRBV6-5 CASSYSLPGQGLGGANVLTF
TRBV11-2 CASSLDKETQYF
TRBV20-1 CSAMSGTGSTDTQYF
TRBV12-3/TRBV12-4 CASSSLLQGGYYGYTF
TRBV6-1 CASSPRREGDSPLHF
TRBV12-3/TRBV12-4 CASSLGRQYEQYF
TRBV30 CAWSKGRGAYNEQFF
TRBV6-1 CASTPHGAGLNTEAFF
TRBV12-3/TRBV12-4 CASSLGQRGSTDTQYF
TRBV14 CASSLWGTPTNYGYTF
TRBV6-1 CATGTGEGNYGYTF
TRBV7-6 CASWTETTGELFF
TRBV20-1 CSARAPELDRRLRYGYTF
TRBV5-4 CASSLEASGSEQFF
TRBV6-5 CASSYPGVAGTGTQYF